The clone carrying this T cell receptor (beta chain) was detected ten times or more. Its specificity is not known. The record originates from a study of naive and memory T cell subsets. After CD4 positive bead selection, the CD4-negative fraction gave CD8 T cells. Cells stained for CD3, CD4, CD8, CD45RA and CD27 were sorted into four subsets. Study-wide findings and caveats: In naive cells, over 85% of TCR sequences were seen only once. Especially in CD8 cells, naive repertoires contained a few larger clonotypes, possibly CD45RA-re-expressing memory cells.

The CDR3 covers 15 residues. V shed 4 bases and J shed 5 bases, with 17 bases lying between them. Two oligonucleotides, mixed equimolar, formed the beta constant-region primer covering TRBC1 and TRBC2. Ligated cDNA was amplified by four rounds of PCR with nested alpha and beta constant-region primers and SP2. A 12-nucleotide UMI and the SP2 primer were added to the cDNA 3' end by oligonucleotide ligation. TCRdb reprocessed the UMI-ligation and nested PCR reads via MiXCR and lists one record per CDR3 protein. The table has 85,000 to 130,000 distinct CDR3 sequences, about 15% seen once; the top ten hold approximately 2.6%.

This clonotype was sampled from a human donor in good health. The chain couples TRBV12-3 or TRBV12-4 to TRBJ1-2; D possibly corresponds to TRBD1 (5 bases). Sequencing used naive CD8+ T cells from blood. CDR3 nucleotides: TGTGCCAGCAGTTCTCTGGGACCTATTGTTTATGGCTACACCTTC. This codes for CASSSLGPIVYGYTF.